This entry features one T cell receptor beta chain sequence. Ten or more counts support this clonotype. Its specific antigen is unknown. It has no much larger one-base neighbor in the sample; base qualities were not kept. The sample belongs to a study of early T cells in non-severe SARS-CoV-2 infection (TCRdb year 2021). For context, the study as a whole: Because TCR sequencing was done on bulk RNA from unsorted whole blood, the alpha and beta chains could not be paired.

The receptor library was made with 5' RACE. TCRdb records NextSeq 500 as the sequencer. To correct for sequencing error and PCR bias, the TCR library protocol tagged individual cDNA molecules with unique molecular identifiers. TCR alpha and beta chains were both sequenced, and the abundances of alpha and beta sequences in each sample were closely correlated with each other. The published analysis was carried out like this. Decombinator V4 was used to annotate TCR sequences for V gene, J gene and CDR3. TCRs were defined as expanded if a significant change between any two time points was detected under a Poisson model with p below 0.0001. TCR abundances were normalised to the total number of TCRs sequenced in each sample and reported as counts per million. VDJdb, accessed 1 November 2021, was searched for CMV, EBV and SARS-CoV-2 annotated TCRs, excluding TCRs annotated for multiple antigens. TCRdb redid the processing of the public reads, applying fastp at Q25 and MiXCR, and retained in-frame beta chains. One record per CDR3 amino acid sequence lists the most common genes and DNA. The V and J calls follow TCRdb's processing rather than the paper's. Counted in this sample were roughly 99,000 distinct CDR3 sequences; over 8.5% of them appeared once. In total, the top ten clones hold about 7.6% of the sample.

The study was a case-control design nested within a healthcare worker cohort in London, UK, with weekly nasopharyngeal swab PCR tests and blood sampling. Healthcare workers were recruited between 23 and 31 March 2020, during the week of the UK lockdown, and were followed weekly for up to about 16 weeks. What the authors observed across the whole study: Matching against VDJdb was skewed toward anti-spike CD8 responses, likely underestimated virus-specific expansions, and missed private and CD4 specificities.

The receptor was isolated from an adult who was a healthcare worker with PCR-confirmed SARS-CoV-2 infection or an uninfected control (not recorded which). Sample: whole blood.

The DNA sequence reads TGTGCCAGCATTACCAGCGACTTGAACGCCTACAATGAGCAGTTCTTC. This translates into CASITSDLNAYNEQFF. This receptor chain uses TRBV2 and TRBJ2-1; confidence is insufficient to name the D gene. The germline V gene yields SNHLY for CDR1 and FYNNEI for CDR2. The CDR3 contains 16 residues, cysteine and phenylalanine counted. Just CDR3 DNA is preserved here, 48 bases in frame from base 1. Trimming takes 7 bases from V and 2 bases from J, and the germline ends sit 18 bases apart.